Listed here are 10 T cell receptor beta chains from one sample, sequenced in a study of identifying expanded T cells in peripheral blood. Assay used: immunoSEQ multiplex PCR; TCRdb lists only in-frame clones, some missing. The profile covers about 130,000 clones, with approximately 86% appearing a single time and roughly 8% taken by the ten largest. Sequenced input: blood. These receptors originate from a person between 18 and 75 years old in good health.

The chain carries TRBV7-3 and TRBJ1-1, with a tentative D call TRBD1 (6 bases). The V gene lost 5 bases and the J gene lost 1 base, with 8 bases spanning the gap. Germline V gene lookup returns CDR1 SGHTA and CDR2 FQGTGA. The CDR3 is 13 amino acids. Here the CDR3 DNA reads TGTGCCAGCAGCAAAGGGGGGAACACTGAAGCTTTCTTT. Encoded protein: CASSKGGNTEAFF.

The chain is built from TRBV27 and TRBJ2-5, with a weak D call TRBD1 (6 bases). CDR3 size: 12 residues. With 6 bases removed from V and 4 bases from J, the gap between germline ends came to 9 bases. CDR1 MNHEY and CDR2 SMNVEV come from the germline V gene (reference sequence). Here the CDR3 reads CASRYRVETQYF. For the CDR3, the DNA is TGTGCCAGCAGGTACAGGGTAGAGACCCAGTACTTC.

The CDR3 loop is CASSVTGTLGEKLFF. As DNA, the CDR3 is TGTGCCAGCAGCGTAACCGGGACCCTAGGAGAAAAACTGTTTTTT. This sequence joins TRBV9 and TRBJ1-4; perhaps TRBD1 as D (5 bases). V was pared by 1 base and J by 8 bases, with 15 bases between. This CDR3 is built from 15 residues. Germline values: CDR1 SGDLS, CDR2 YYNGEE.

CDR3 in amino acids: CASTRLLNTEAFF. For the CDR3, the DNA is TGTGCCAGCACTCGGCTGCTGAACACTGAAGCTTTCTTT. The V call is TRBV28, the J call TRBJ1-1; no clear D gene. Per germline, CDR1 MDHEN and CDR2 SYDVKM. The CDR3 runs to 13 residues. Trimming took off 7 bases at V and 0 bases at J, with 9 bases between the two ends.

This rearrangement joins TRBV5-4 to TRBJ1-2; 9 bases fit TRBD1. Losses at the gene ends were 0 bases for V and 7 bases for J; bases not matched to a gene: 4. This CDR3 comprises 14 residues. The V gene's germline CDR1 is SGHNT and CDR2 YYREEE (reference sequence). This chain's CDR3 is CASSLGTGVFGYTF. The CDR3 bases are TGTGCCAGCAGCTTGGGGACAGGGGTTTTTGGCTACACCTTC.

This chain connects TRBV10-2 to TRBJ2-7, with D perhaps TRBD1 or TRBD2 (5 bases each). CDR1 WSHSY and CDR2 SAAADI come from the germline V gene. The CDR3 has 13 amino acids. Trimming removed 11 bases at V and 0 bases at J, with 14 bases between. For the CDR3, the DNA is TGCGCCTCCCTCCCCGGGACCTCCTACGAGCAGTACTTC. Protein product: CASLPGTSYEQYF.

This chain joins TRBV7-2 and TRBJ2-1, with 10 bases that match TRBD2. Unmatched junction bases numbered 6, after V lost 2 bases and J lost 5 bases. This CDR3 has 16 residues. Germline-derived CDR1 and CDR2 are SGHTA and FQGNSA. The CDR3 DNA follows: TGTGCCAGCAGCTTAATGTTAGCGGGGGGTCACAATGAGCAGTTCTTC. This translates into CASSLMLAGGHNEQFF.

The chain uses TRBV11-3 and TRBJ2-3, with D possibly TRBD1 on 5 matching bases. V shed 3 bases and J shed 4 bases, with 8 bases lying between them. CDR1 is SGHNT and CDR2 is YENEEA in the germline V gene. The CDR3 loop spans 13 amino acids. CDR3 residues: CASSFRAADTQYF. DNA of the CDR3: TGTGCCAGCAGCTTCAGGGCGGCAGATACGCAGTATTTT. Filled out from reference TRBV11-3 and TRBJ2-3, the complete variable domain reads EAGVVQSPRYKIIEKKQPVAFWCNPISGHNTLYWYLQNLGQGPELLIRYENEEAVDDSQLPKDRFSAERLKGVDSTLKIQPAELGDSAVYLCASSFRAADTQYFGPGTRLTVL.

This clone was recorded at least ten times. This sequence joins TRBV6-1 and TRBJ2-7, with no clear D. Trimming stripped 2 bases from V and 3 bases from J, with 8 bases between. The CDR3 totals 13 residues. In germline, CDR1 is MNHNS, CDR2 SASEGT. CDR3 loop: CASSESPRYEQYF. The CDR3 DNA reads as TGTGCCAGCAGTGAAAGCCCCCGCTACGAGCAGTACTTC.

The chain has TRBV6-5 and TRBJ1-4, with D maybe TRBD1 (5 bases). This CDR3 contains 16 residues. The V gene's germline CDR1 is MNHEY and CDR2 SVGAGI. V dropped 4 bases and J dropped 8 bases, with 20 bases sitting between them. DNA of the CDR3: TGTGCCAGCAGTTTAGACCGGACTGCCTCAGGGGAAAAACTGTTTTTT. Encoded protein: CASSLDRTASGEKLFF.